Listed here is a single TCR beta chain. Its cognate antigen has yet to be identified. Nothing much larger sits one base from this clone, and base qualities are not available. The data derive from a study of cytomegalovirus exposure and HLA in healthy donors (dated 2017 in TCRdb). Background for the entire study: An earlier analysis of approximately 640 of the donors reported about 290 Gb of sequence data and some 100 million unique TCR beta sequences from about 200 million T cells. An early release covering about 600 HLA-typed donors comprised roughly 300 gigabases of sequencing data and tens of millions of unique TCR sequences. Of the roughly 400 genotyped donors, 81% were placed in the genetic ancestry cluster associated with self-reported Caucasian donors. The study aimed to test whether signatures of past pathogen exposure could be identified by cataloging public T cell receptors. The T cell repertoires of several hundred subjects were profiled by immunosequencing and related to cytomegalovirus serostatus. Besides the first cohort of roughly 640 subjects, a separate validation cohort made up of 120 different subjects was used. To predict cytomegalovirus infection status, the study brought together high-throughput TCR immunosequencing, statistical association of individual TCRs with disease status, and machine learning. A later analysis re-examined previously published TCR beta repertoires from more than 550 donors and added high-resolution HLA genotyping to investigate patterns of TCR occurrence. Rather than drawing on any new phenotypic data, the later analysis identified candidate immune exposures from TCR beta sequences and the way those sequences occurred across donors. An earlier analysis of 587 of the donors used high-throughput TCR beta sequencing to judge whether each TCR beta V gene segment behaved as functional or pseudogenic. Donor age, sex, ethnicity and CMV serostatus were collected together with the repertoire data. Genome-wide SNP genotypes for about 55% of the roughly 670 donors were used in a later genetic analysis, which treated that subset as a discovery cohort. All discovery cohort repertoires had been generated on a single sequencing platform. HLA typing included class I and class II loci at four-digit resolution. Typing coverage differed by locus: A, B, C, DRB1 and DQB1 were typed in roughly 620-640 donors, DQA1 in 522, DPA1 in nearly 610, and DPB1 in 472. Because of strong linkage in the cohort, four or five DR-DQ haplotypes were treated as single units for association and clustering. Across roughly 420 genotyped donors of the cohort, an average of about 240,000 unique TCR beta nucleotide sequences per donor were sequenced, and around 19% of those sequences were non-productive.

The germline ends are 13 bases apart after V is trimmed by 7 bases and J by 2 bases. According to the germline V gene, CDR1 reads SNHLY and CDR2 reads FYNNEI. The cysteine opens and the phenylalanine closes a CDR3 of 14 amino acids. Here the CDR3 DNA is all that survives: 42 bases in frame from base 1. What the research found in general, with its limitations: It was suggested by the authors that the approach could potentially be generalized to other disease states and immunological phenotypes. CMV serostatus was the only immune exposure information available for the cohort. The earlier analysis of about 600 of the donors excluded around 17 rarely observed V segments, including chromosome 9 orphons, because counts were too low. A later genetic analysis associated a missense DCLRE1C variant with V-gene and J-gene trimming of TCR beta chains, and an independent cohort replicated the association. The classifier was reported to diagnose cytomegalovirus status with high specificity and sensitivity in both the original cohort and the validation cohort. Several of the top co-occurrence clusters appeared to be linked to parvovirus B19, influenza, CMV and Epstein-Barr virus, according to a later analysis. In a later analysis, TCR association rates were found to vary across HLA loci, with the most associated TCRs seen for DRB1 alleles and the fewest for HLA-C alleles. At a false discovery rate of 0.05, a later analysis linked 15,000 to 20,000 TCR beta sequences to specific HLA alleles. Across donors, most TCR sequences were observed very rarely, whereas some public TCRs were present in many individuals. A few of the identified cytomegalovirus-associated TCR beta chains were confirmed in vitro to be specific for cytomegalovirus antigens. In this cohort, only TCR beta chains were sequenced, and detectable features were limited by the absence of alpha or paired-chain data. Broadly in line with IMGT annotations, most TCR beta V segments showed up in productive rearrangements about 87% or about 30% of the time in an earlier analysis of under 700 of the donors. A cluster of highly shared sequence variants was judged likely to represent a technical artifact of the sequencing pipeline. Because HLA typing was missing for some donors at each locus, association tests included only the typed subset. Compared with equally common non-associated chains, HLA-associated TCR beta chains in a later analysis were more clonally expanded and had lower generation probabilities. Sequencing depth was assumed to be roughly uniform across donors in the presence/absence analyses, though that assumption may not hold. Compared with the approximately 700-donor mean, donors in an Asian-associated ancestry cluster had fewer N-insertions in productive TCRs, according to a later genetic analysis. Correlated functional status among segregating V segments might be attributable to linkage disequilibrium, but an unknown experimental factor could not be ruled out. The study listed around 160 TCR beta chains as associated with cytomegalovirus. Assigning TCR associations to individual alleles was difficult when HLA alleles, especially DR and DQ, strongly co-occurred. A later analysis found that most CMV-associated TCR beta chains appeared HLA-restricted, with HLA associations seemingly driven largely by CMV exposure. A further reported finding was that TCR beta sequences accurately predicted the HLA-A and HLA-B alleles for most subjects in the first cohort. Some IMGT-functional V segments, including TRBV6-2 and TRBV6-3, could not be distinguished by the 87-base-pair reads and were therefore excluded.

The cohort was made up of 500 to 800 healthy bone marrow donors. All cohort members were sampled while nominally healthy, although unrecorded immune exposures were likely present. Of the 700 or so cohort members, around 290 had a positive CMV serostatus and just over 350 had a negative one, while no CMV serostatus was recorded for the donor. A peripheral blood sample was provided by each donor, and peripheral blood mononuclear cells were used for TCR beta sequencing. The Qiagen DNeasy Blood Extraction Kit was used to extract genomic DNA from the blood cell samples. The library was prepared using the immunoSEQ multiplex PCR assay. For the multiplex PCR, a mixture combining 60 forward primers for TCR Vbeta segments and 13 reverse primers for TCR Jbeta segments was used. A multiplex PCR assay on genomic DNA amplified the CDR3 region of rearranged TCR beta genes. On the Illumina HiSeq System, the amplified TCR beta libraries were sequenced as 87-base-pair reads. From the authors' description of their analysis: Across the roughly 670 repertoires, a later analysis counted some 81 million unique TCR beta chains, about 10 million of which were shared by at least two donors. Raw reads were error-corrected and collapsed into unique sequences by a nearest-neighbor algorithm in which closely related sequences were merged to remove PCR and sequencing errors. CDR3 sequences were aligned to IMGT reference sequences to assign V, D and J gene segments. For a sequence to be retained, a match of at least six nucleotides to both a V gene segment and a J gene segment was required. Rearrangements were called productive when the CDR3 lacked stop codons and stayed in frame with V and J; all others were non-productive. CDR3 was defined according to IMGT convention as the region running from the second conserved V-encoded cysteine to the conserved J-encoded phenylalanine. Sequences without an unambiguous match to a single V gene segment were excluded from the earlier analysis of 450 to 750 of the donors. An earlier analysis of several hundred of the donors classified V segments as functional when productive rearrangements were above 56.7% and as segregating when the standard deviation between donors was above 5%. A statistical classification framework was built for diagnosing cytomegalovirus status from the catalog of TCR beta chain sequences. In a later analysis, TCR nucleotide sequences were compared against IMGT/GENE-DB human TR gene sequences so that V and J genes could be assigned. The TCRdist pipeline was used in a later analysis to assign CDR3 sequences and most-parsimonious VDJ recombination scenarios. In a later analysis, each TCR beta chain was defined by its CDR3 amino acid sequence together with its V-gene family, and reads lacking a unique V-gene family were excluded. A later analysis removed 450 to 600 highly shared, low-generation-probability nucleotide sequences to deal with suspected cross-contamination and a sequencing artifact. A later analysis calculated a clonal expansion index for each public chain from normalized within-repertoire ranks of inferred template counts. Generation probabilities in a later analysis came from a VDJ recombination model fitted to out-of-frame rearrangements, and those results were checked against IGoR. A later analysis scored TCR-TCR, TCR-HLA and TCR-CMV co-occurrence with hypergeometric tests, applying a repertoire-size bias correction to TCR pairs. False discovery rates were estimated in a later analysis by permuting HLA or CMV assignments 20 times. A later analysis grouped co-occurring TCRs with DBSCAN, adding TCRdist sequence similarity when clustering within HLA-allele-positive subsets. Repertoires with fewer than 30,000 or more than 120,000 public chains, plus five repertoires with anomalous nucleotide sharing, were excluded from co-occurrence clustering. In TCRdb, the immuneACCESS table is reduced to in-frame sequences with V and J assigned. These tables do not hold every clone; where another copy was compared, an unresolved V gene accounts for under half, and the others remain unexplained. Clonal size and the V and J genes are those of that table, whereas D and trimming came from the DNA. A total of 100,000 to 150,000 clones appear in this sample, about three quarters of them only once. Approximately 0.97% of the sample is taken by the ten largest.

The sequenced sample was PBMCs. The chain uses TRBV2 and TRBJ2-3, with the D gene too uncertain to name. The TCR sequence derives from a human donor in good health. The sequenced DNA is TGTGCCAGCAAGACATCCCTCCACACAGATACGCAGTATTTT. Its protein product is CASKTSLHTDTQYF.